The clone carrying this T cell receptor (beta chain) was counted at least ten times. Its specificity is not known. The sequence runs out 3 residues before the end of the CDR3; the remainder is reconstructed from the germline J gene. The source of the sample is a study of T cell clonality in common variable immunodeficiency. Patients and controls were mostly of Caucasian heritage. The data were produced by immunoSEQ multiplex PCR, yet TCRdb's version contains in-frame clones alone and is incomplete. The table lists 40,000 to 55,000 clones, with no singletons. Germline V CDR1 and CDR2: MNHNS, SASEGT. V was clipped by 3 bases and J by 0 bases, with 6 bases between them. The CDR3 is made up of 15 amino acids. General study results and limits: CVID subjects had higher TCRbeta clonality than healthy controls, most marked in about a third. CVID subjects shared fewer TCRbeta clones than healthy controls did.

The receptor was isolated from a person aged 18 to 75 in good health. The rearrangement links TRBV6-1 to TRBJ2-6; no firm D call. The sample comprised peripheral blood mononuclear cells. CDR3 DNA (partial): TGTGCCAGCAGTGATCGGTTCTCTGGGGCCAACGTC. Translating gives CASSDRFSGANV. The whole CDR3 sequence reads CASSDRFSGANVLTF.